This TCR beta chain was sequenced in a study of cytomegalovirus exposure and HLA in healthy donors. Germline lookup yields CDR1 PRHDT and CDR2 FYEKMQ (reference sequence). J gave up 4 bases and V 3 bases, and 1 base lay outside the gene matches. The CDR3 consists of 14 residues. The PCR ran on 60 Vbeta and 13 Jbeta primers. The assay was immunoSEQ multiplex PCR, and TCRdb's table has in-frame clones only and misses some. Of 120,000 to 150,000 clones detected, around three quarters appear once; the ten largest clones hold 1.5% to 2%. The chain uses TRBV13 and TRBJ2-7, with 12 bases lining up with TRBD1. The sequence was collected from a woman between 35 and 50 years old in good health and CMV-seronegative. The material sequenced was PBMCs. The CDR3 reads CASSLGQGAYEQYF. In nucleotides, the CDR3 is TGTGCCAGCAGCTTGGGACAGGGGGCGTACGAGCAGTACTTC.